The clone carrying this TCR beta chain was seen at least ten times. The sample comes from a study of T cells after yellow fever vaccination. Losses at the gene ends were 4 bases for V and 5 bases for J; bases not matched to a gene: 14. CDR3 length: 17 residues. CDR1 and CDR2 from the germline V gene are SGHRS and YFSETQ. TCRdb re-derived calls from the 5' RACE reads in MiXCR, one entry per CDR3 protein. The table includes approximately 140,000 distinct CDR3 sequences, roughly 8% detected once. This specimen was CD4+ T cells sorted from PBMCs, taken 5 days after the yellow fever booster vaccination. This receptor was obtained from a man aged 25-45 years who received the YFV17D yellow fever vaccine. The chain combines TRBV5-1 with TRBJ2-2; 7 bases align to TRBD2. The CDR3 coding sequence is TGCGCCAGCAGCCCCTCCACTAGCGCCAGAGTAACCGGGGAGCTGTTTTTT. Protein product: CASSPSTSARVTGELFF.